A single sample is the source of the 9 T cell receptor beta chains below, sequenced in a study of T cell repertoires in ileal Crohn's disease. TCRdb keeps only in-frame clones here, not all; method: immunoSEQ multiplex PCR. The repertoire consists of approximately 9,000 clones, with around 78% occurring once and the leading ten covering less than 5%. Sequences were obtained from ileal tissue. The receptor source for this set is an adult with Crohn's disease.

The chain joins TRBV19 to TRBJ2-1; D not certain. V was trimmed by 5 bases and J by 5 bases, leaving 7 bases between them. The CDR3 extends over 12 amino acids. CDR1 is LNHDA, CDR2 SQIVND, per germline (reference sequence). The CDR3 here is CASSQLDNEQFF. CDR3 nucleotides: TGTGCCAGTAGTCAATTAGACAATGAGCAGTTCTTC.

The rearrangement links TRBV6-1 to TRBJ2-3; D may be TRBD2 (6 bases). V was trimmed by 6 bases and J by 1 base, leaving 11 bases between them. This CDR3 has 14 amino acids. Germline assignment: CDR1 MNHNS and CDR2 SASEGT. The CDR3, as DNA: TGTGCCAGCAGGGCCCCGGGGGGCACAGATACGCAGTATTTT. It encodes CASRAPGGTDTQYF.

This clone was recorded once. The chain recombines TRBV7-9 with TRBJ1-2; TRBD1 aligns across 10 bases. The CDR3 runs 13 residues. Trimming removed 5 bases from V and 6 bases from J; junction bases left unmatched: 3. Germline CDR1 reads SEHNR; CDR2 reads FQNEAQ (reference sequence). CDR3 nucleotides: TGTGCCAGCAGCGCAGGGACAGGGGATGGCTACACCTTC. Amino acids: CASSAGTGDGYTF.

CDR3 nucleotides: TGCGCCAGCAGCCCAGGGACAGGGGAATACGAGCAGTACTTC. The encoded protein is CASSPGTGEYEQYF. This chain uses TRBV5-1 with TRBJ2-7; TRBD1 aligns across 10 bases. This CDR3 has 14 amino acids. J was trimmed by 4 bases and V by 4 bases; bases with no gene match: 5. Germline CDR1 SGHRS, CDR2 YFSETQ.

This sequence joins TRBV4-1 and TRBJ2-3, with TRBD1 identical over 9 bases. V lost 3 bases and J lost 5; bases outside the gene matches: 9. CDR3 length: 16 residues. CDR1 is MGHRA and CDR2 is YSYEKL in the germline V gene. CDR3 bases: TGCGCCAGCAGCCAGGGACAGGGAAGTTCGCAAGATACGCAGTATTTT. Its protein product is CASSQGQGSSQDTQYF.

V is TRBV5-4 and J is TRBJ1-1; D not certain. The CDR3 covers 13 residues. Germline CDR1 is SGHNT and CDR2 is YYREEE (reference sequence). The V gene lost 4 bases and the J gene lost 4 bases, with 11 bases spanning the gap. This chain's CDR3 is CASSAVRSTEAFF. The CDR3 DNA reads as TGTGCCAGCAGCGCTGTAAGGAGCACTGAAGCTTTCTTT.

This chain connects TRBV5-1 to TRBJ2-2; D ambiguous. Germline lookup yields CDR1 SGHRS and CDR2 YFSETQ. Trimming removed 0 bases from V and 5 bases from J, with 11 bases in between. The CDR3 spans 15 residues. CDR3 coding DNA: TGCGCCAGCAGCTTGGCCGCAGGCAATACCGGGGAGCTGTTTTTT. Its translation: CASSLAAGNTGELFF.

CDR3 nucleotides: TGTGCCATCGGTAGCGGGGGTGGAGATACGCAGTATTTT. This codes for CAIGSGGGDTQYF. The chain recombines TRBV10-3 with TRBJ2-3, with 9 bases matching TRBD2. Germline values: CDR1 ENHRY, CDR2 SYGVKD. CDR3 size: 13 residues. V was pared by 8 bases and J by 5 bases, with 5 bases of the junction left unmatched.

The chain recombines TRBV19 with TRBJ1-2; D is unresolved. The V gene lost 9 bases and the J gene lost 0 bases, with 11 bases spanning the gap. Germline CDR1 reads LNHDA; CDR2 reads SQIVND (reference sequence). This CDR3 has 13 residues. The CDR3 DNA is TGTGCCAGCCACACAGTCCCTAACTATGGCTACACCTTC. This sequence encodes CASHTVPNYGYTF.